These T cell receptor beta chains were read from a single sample in a study of T cell responses to AZD1222 COVID-19 vaccine. Libraries were prepared by immunoSEQ multiplex PCR; TCRdb keeps only in-frame clonotypes and omits some of them. The sample yields 65,000 to 95,000 clones, 80% to 90% seen once. Specimen: peripheral blood, collected on day 0 of AZD1222 vaccination. These receptors all stem from an adult in good health. CDR3s include the opening cysteine and the closing phenylalanine or tryptophan. Fields, in order: CDR3 protein, clone size, J gene, V gene. For some rows the clone size is stated as once, few or many, or as a class when expanded; others skip it.

CASSLSRGGTYNEQFF | - | TRBJ2-1 | TRBV5-1
CASSFSGGQPYEQYF | - | TRBJ2-7 | TRBV7-9
CASSIVGRGTDTQYF | - | TRBJ2-3 | TRBV19
CASSGPKYRDSYEQYF | - | TRBJ2-7 | TRBV6-1
CASSLTVGTNTEAFF | - | TRBJ1-1 | TRBV7-2
CASSGDRVDADTQYF | few | TRBJ2-3 | TRBV3-1/TRBV3-2
CASSQVGGNTEAFF | - | TRBJ1-1 | TRBV4-3
CASSEDGGSYNEQFF | few | TRBJ2-1 | TRBV2
CASSLQGATNEKLFF | - | TRBJ1-4 | TRBV5-1
CASRYRGDSPLHF | once | TRBJ1-6 | TRBV25-1
CASSYSPRDGNNSPLHF | - | TRBJ1-6 | TRBV6-2/TRBV6-3
CATLRAGSYNEQFF | - | TRBJ2-1 | TRBV10-3
CASSSGVLDSPLHF | - | TRBJ1-6 | TRBV27
CASSQGSGEHAGELFF | - | TRBJ2-2 | TRBV3-1/TRBV3-2
CASSFRGGTDTQYF | - | TRBJ2-3 | TRBV5-4
CASSPGQSNEKLFF | - | TRBJ1-4 | TRBV5-6
CASSLRGRNNSPLHF | - | TRBJ1-6 | TRBV27
CASSLNSDNYGYTF | - | TRBJ1-2 | TRBV7-2
CASSYSGPTGGYTF | - | TRBJ1-2 | TRBV6-5
CASSQEGGSPLHF | - | TRBJ1-6 | TRBV4-3
CASSPGTSLVENIQYF | - | TRBJ2-4 | TRBV9
CATSRDSHQGNEQFF | - | TRBJ2-1 | TRBV15
CASSLAVRQGNEQYF | - | TRBJ2-7 | TRBV11-1
CASALPNNNYGYTF | - | TRBJ1-2 | TRBV18
CASSQATGPGELFF | - | TRBJ2-2 | TRBV4-2
CASSLHGWSVIGGGYNEQFF | - | TRBJ2-1 | TRBV14
CASSWGQMPETQYF | once | TRBJ2-5 | TRBV5-1
CASSEWEFQPQHF | - | TRBJ1-5 | TRBV25-1
CASSIDEGQPYEQYF | - | TRBJ2-7 | TRBV19
CASAGRGNQPQHF | few | TRBJ1-5 | TRBV12-5
CASSAVTALDTQYF | once | TRBJ2-3 | TRBV9
CASSVHYNSPLHF | once | TRBJ1-6 | TRBV25-1
CASSPEDSSGNTIYF | once | TRBJ1-3 | TRBV5-4
CASSQGGLKNIQYF | - | TRBJ2-4 | TRBV3-1/TRBV3-2
CASSQYRGRSMNTEAFF | - | TRBJ1-1 | TRBV7-3
CASTGDSYNSPLHF | - | TRBJ1-6 | TRBV2
CASSLPGGVSPLHF | - | TRBJ1-6 | TRBV27
CASSQRPGFGQPQHF | once | TRBJ1-5 | TRBV4-3
CASSVDWGLSGNTIYF | - | TRBJ1-3 | TRBV28
CASSESGGANNEQFF | - | TRBJ2-1 | TRBV6-1
CASQGLANTGELFF | - | TRBJ2-2 | TRBV5-1
CASSLSTDSYEQYF | - | TRBJ2-7 | TRBV5-1
CASSLTVNTEAFF | - | TRBJ1-1 | TRBV7-8
CASSPGMGQGFHQPQHF | - | TRBJ1-5 | TRBV19
CASSPGQGMEKLFF | - | TRBJ1-4 | TRBV11-2
CASRKLRAGDTEAFF | - | TRBJ1-1 | TRBV23-1
CASSQDGDRAETQYF | - | TRBJ2-5 | TRBV4-3
CASSVESGNTEAFF | - | TRBJ1-1 | TRBV2
CASSLNSRTGSSPLHF | - | TRBJ1-6 | TRBV7-2
CASRQTRSGNTIYF | - | TRBJ1-3 | TRBV5-1
CASSSPGLQETQYF | - | TRBJ2-5 | TRBV7-3
CASSGRTRSTDTQYF | - | TRBJ2-3 | TRBV2